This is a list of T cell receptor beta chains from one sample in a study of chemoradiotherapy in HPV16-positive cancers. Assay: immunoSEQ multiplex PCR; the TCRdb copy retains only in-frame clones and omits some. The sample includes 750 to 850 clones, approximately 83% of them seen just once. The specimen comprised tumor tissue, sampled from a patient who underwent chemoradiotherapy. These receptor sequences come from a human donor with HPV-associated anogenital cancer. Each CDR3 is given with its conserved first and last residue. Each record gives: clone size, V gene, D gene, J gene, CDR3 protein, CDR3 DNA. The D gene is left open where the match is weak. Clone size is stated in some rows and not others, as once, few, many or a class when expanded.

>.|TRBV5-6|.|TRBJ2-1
CASSFAGTQYNEQFF
TGTGCCAGCAGCTTCGCCGGGACCCAGTACAATGAGCAGTTCTTC
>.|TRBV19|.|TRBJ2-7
CASSMVADSLYEQYF
TGTGCCAGTAGTATGGTCGCAGATTCGCTCTACGAGCAGTACTTC
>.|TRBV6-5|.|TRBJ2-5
CASHRDPVAQYF
TGTGCCAGTCACAGGGATCCCGTGGCCCAGTACTTC
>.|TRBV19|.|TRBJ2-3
CASSMFGERTDTQYF
TGTGCCAGTAGTATGTTCGGCGAACGCACAGATACGCAGTATTTT
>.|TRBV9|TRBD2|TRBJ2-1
CASSVTGVGLAGENEQFF
TGTGCCAGCAGCGTGACAGGGGTGGGACTAGCGGGAGAAAATGAGCAGTTCTTC
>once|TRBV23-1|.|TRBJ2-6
CASTPVLTF
TGCGCCAGCACCCCCGTCCTGACTTTC
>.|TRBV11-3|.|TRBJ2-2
CASSFWDTGELFF
TGTGCCAGCAGCTTCTGGGACACCGGGGAGCTGTTTTTT
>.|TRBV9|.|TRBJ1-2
CASSVEVGVGGYTF
TGTGCCAGCAGCGTAGAGGTTGGCGTCGGCGGCTACACCTTC
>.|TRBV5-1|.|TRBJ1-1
CASRPGRMNTEAFF
TGCGCCAGCAGGCCGGGACGGATGAACACTGAAGCTTTCTTT
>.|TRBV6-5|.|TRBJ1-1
CASSYVPQLNTEAFF
TGTGCCAGCAGTTACGTCCCCCAGTTGAACACTGAAGCTTTCTTT
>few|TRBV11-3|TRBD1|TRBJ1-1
CASSRRDSEAFF
TGTGCCAGCAGCCGCCGGGACAGTGAAGCTTTCTTT
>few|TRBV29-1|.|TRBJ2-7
CSVGGIYEQYF
TGCAGCGTTGGAGGGATCTACGAGCAGTACTTC
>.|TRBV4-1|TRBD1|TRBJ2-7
CASSPRQGADEQYF
TGCGCCAGCAGCCCCCGACAGGGGGCCGACGAGCAGTACTTC
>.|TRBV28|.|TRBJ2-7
CASSFIWDGPYEQYF
TGTGCCAGCAGTTTCATTTGGGACGGCCCCTACGAGCAGTACTTC
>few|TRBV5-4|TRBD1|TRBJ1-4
CASSRPGTANEKLFF
TGTGCCAGCAGCCGTCCCGGGACAGCGAATGAAAAACTGTTTTTT
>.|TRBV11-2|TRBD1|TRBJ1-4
CASSYGQGIEKLFF
TGTGCCAGCAGCTACGGACAGGGCATCGAAAAACTGTTTTTT
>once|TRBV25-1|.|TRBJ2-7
CASRASASYEQYF
TGTGCCAGCAGGGCCTCCGCGAGCTACGAGCAGTACTTC
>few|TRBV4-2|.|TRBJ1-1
CASKGGTEAFF
TGTGCCAGCAAGGGAGGGACTGAAGCTTTCTTT
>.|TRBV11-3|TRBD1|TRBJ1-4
CASSGDRVLANEKLFF
TGTGCCAGCAGCGGGGACAGGGTACTCGCTAATGAAAAACTGTTTTTT
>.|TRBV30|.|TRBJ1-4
CAWRIKMGKLFF
TGTGCCTGGAGAATAAAAATGGGAAAACTGTTTTTT
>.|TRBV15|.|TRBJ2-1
CATSRPSYNEQFF
TGTGCCACCAGCAGACCTTCTTACAATGAGCAGTTCTTC
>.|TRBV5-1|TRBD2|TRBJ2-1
CASSLARGLAGYNEQFF
TGCGCCAGCAGCCTGGCCCGGGGACTAGCGGGGTACAATGAGCAGTTCTTC